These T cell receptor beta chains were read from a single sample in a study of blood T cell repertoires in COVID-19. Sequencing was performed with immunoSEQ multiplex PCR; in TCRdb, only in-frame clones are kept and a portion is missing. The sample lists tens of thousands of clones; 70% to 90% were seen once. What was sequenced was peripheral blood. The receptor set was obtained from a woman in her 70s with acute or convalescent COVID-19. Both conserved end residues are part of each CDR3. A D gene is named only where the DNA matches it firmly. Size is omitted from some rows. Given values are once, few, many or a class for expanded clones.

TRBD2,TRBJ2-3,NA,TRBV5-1,CASSLTPGLAGGTDTQYF,TGCGCCAGCAGCCTAACCCCCGGACTAGCGGGGGGGACAGATACGCAGTATTTT
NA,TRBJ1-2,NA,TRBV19,CASFRGSGYTF,TGTGCCAGTTTCAGGGGTTCTGGCTACACCTTC
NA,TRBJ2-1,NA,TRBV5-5,CASSLVQGLRHHGEQFF,TGTGCCAGCAGCTTGGTGCAGGGCCTCCGCCACCACGGTGAGCAGTTCTTC
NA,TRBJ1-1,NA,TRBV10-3,CAISDSRLPTEAFF,TGTGCCATCAGTGACTCGAGGCTGCCCACTGAAGCTTTCTTT
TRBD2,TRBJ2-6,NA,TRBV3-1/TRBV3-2,CASARNGGAGANVLTF,TGTGCCAGCGCCCGCAATGGGGGGGCTGGGGCCAACGTCCTGACTTTC
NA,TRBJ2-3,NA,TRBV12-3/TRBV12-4,CASSLGETDTQYF,TGTGCCAGCAGTTTAGGCGAAACAGATACGCAGTATTTT
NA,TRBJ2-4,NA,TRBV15,CATSRDRGSGNIQYF,TGTGCCACCAGCAGAGATCGGGGATCGGGAAACATTCAGTACTTC
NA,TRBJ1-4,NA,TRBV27,CASSSAFNEKLFF,TGTGCCAGCAGTTCCGCGTTTAATGAAAAACTGTTTTTT
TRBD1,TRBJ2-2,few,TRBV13,CASSGDRGTGELFF,TGTGCCAGCAGTGGGGACAGGGGTACCGGGGAGCTGTTTTTT
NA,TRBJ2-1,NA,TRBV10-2,CASNVLAHNEQFF,TGCGCCAGCAACGTATTAGCTCACAATGAGCAGTTCTTC
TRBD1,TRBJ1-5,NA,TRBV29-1,CSVKGAANQPQHF,TGCAGCGTAAAGGGGGCGGCCAATCAGCCCCAGCATTTT
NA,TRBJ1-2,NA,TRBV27,CASSFSQNYGYTF,TGTGCCAGCAGTTTTTCGCAGAACTATGGCTACACCTTC
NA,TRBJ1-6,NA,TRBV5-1,CASSLGASYNSPLHF,TGCGCCAGCAGCCTCGGAGCTTCCTATAATTCACCCCTCCACTTT
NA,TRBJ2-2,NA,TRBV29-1,CSVTENTGELFF,TGCAGCGTTACAGAAAACACCGGGGAGCTGTTTTTT
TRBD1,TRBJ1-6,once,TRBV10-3,CAISDPNRQGDNSPLHF,TGTGCCATCAGTGACCCAAATCGTCAGGGGGATAATTCACCCCTCCACTTT
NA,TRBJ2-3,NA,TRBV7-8,CASSLARWTHSTDTQYF,TGTGCCAGCAGCTTAGCGCGGTGGACTCATAGCACAGATACGCAGTATTTT
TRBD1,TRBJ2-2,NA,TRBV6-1,CASSERGQSSGELFF,TGTGCCAGCAGTGAAAGGGGGCAGTCGTCCGGGGAGCTGTTTTTT
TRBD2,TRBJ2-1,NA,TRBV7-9,CASSPPGLADRGNEQFF,TGTGCCAGCAGCCCCCCGGGACTAGCGGATAGGGGCAATGAGCAGTTCTTC
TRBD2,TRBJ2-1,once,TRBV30,CAWSVGTSGYNEQFF,TGTGCCTGGAGTGTAGGGACTAGCGGCTACAATGAGCAGTTCTTC
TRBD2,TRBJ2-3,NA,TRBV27,CASSFRPSGGRRNTDTQYF,TGTGCCAGCAGTTTTCGCCCCAGCGGGGGGCGGAGAAACACAGATACGCAGTATTTT
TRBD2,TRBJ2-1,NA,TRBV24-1,CATSDPSGGSSYNEQFF,TGTGCCACCAGTGATCCTAGCGGGGGGAGCTCCTACAATGAGCAGTTCTTC
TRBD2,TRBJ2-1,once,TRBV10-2,CASSGTSGGSEQFF,TGCGCCAGCAGTGGGACTAGCGGGGGTTCTGAGCAGTTCTTC
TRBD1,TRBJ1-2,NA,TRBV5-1,CASSPGQGAGYGYTF,TGCGCCAGCAGCCCCGGACAGGGGGCGGGGTATGGCTACACCTTC
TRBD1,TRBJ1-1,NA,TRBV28,CASSSATGTENTEAFF,TGTGCCAGCAGTTCGGCGACAGGGACCGAGAACACTGAAGCTTTCTTT
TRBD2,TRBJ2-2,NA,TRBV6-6,CASSPGTSGAGNTGELFF,TGTGCCAGCAGTCCAGGGACTAGCGGGGCTGGGAACACCGGGGAGCTGTTTTTT
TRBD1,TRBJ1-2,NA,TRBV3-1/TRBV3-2,CASSQGTGRNVYTF,TGTGCCAGCAGCCAAGGGACAGGGCGGAATGTCTACACCTTC
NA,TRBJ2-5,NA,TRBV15,CATSRDPGDQETQYF,TGTGCCACCAGCAGAGATCCAGGGGACCAAGAGACCCAGTACTTC
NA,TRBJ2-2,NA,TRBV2,CASSVSPNTGELFF,TGTGCCAGCAGTGTCAGTCCGAACACCGGGGAGCTGTTTTTT
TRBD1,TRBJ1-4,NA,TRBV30,CAWSGDRGEKLFF,TGTGCCTGGAGCGGAGACAGGGGTGAAAAACTGTTTTTT
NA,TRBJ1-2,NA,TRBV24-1,CATSGTGKYSSYGYTF,TGTGCCACCAGTGGTACAGGGAAGTACAGTTCTTATGGCTACACCTTC
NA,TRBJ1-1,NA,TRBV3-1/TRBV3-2,CASSQGQEYYSEAFF,TGTGCCAGCAGCCAAGGACAGGAATATTACTCTGAAGCTTTCTTT
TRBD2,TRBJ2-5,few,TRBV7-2,CASSWTSGPAQYF,TGTGCCAGCAGCTGGACTAGCGGGCCTGCCCAGTACTTC
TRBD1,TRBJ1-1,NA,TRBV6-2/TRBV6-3,CASSIQGADTEAFF,TGTGCCAGCAGCATACAGGGGGCGGACACTGAAGCTTTCTTT
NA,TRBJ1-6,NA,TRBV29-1,CSVRQAAGSPLHF,TGCAGCGTGCGACAGGCCGCAGGTTCACCCCTCCACTTT
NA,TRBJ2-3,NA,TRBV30,CAWSVPGTDTQYF,TGTGCCTGGAGTGTACCGGGCACAGATACGCAGTATTTT
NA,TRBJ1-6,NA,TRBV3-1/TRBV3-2,CASSQDRRGLRVNSPLHF,TGTGCCAGCAGCCAAGATCGGCGGGGGCTGAGGGTTAATTCACCCCTCCACTTT
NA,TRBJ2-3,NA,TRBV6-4,CASSDRPGDTQYF,TGTGCCAGCAGTGACCGTCCGGGAGATACGCAGTATTTT